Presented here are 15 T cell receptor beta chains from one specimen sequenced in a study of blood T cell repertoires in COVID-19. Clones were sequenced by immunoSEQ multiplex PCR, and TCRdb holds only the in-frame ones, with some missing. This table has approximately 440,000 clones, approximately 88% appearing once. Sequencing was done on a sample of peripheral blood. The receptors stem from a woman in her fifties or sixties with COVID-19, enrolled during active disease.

This chain's CDR3 is CASTPAPAGKQPQHF. CDR3 nucleotides: TGTGCCAGTACCCCTGCCCCCGCAGGGAAACAGCCCCAGCATTTT. The chain is built from TRBV19 and TRBJ1-5; D perhaps matches TRBD1 (5 bases). Deletions cut 7 bases from V and 7 bases from J, with 20 bases between. The germline V gene has CDR1 LNHDA and CDR2 SQIVND (reference sequence). The CDR3 is 15 amino acids.

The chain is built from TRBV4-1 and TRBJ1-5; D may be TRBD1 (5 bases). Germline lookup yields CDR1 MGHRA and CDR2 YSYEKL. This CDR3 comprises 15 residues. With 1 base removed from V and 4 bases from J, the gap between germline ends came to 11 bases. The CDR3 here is CASSQVEQGNQPQHF. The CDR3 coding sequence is TGCGCCAGCAGCCAAGTAGAGCAGGGTAATCAGCCCCAGCATTTT.

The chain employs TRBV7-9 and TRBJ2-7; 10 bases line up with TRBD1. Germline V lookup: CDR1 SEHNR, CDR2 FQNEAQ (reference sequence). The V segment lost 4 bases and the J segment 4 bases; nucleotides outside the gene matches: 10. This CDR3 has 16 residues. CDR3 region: CASSSPGQGLIYEQYF. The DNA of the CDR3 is TGTGCCAGCAGCTCGCCGGGACAGGGGCTTATATACGAGCAGTACTTC.

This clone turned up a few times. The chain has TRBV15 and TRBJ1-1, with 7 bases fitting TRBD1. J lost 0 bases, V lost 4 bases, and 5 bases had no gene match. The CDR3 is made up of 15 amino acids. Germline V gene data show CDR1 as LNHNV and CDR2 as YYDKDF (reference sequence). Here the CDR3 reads CATSTGTALNTEAFF. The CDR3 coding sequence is TGTGCCACCAGCACGGGGACAGCTCTGAACACTGAAGCTTTCTTT.

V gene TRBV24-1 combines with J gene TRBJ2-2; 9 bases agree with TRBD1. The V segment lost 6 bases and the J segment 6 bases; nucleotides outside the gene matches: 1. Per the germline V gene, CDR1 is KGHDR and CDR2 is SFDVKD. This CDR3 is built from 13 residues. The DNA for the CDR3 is TGTGCCACCAGTAGGGACAGGGCCGGGGAGCTGTTTTTT. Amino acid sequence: CATSRDRAGELFF.

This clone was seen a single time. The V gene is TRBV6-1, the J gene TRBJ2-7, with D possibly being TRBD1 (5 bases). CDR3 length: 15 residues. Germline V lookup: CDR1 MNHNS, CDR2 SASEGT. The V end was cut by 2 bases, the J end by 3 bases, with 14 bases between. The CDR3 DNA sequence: TGTGCCAGCAGTGAATGGCAGGGTCGAAACTACGAGCAGTACTTC. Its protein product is CASSEWQGRNYEQYF.

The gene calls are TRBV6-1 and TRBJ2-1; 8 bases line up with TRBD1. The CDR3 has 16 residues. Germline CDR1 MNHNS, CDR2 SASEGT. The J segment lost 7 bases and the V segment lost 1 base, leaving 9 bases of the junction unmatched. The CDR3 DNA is TGTGCCAGCAGTGAAGGAGTAGGGACAGGAAATAATGAGCAGTTCTTC. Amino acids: CASSEGVGTGNNEQFF.

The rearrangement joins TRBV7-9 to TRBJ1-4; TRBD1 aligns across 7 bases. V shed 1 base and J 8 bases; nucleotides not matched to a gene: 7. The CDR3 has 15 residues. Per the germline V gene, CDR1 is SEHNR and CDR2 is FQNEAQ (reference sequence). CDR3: CASSLGADREEKLFF. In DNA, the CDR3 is TGTGCCAGCAGCTTAGGGGCAGACAGGGAGGAAAAACTGTTTTTT.

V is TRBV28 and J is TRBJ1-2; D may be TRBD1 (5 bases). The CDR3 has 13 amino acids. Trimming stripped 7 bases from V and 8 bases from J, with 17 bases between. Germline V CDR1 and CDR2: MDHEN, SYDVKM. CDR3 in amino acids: CASTDEGEDGYTF. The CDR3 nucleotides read TGTGCCAGCACCGACGAAGGGGAGGACGGCTACACCTTC.

CDR3 protein: CSASSGLAGGQVFNEQFF. CDR3 in DNA: TGCAGTGCTAGTAGTGGGCTAGCGGGGGGGCAAGTTTTCAATGAGCAGTTCTTC. The chain combines TRBV20-1 with TRBJ2-1; the match to TRBD2 covers 12 bases. The CDR3 consists of 18 residues. Trimming at V came to 3 bases and at J to 6 bases, leaving 15 bases not matched to a gene. Germline-derived CDR1 and CDR2 are DFQATT and SNEGSKA (reference sequence).

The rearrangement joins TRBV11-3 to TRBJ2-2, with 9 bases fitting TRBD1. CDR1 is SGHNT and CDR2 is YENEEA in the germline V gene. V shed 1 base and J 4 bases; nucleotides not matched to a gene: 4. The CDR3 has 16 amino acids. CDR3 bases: TGTGCCAGCAGCTTAGGGGGACAGGGCGCCACCGGGGAGCTGTTTTTT. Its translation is CASSLGGQGATGELFF.

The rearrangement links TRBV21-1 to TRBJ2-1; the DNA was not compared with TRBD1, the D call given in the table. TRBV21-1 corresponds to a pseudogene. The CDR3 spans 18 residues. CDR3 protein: CASSKVVNRTKNDNEQFF. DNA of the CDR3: TGTGCCAGCAGCAAAGTTGTAAACAGGACAAAAAATGACAATGAGCAGTTCTTC.

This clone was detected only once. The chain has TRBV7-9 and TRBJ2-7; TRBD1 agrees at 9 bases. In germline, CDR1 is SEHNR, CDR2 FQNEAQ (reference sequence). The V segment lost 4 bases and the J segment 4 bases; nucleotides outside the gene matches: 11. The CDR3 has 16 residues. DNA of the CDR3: TGTGCCAGCAGCTCAACAGGGGGCGCGTTGCCGTACGAGCAGTACTTC. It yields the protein CASSSTGGALPYEQYF.

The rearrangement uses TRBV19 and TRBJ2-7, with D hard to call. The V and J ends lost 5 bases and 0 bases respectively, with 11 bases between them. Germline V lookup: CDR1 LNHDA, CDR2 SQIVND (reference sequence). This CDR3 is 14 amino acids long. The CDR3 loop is CASSEAASSYEQYF. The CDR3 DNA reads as TGTGCCAGTAGTGAGGCGGCGAGCTCCTACGAGCAGTACTTC.

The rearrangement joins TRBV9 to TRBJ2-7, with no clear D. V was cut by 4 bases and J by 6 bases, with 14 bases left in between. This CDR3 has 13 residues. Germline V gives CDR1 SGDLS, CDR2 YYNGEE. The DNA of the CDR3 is TGTGCCAGCAGCAGTCAGACATCCCGCGAGCAGTACTTC. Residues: CASSSQTSREQYF.